The present T cell receptor (beta chain) was sequenced within a study of PD-1 blockade in classical Hodgkin lymphoma. Looking at the study overall: Patients were infused with nivolumab 3 mg/kg every 2 weeks.

Only in-frame clones appear in the TCRdb table, and some are missing; sequencing was by immunoSEQ multiplex PCR. The sample lists 45,000 to 55,000 clones, about two thirds occurring once. Each of the patients experienced relapse following autologous stem cell transplantation, and their brentuximab vedotin exposure differed. The study's findings and limits: Patients who responded completely had about the same baseline diversity as newly diagnosed patients. Baseline TCR diversity was reportedly lower in newly diagnosed patients than healthy donors. By C4D1 there was a significant rise in CD4+ TCR diversity but not in CD8+ TCR diversity.

Worth noting for this clone: What it recognizes is unknown.

Germline V gene lookup returns CDR1 LNHDA and CDR2 SQIVND (reference sequence). The junction had 7 bases not matched to a gene; V was cut back by 5 bases and J by 10 bases. The CDR3 contains 12 residues. This chain uses TRBV19 with TRBJ1-1, with 7 bases lining up with TRBD1. This receptor was obtained from a human donor with classical Hodgkin lymphoma. Sequencing was performed on peripheral blood mononuclear cells (PBMCs), taken before the second cycle of nivolumab. This CDR3 is CASSRQGGRAFF. Here the CDR3 DNA reads TGTGCCAGTAGTCGACAGGGTGGCAGAGCTTTCTTT.